A selection of T cell receptor beta chains follows, all from one sample in a study of blood T cells in healthy people across ages. TCRdb redid the calling of the 5' RACE reads with MiXCR, one entry per CDR3 protein. The data hold around 800,000 distinct CDR3 sequences, with roughly 60% observed a single time. The specimen sequenced was blood. The receptors derive from a man in his thirties or forties in good health. Each CDR3 is given with its conserved first and last residue. Fields, in order: D gene, clone size, J gene, V gene, CDR3 protein, CDR3 DNA. A D gene is named only where the DNA matches it firmly. A row's size may be missing; if present it is once, few, many or a size class.

TRBD2 | - | TRBJ2-1 | TRBV27 | CASTTDRLAGGQAEQFF | TGTGCCAGCACTACTGATAGACTAGCGGGGGGGCAGGCTGAGCAGTTCTTC
TRBD1 | - | TRBJ1-6 | TRBV9 | CASSVGTGQNSPLHF | TGTGCCAGCAGCGTTGGGACAGGGCAGAATTCACCCCTCCACTTT
TRBD1 | - | TRBJ2-5 | TRBV27 | CASSFASWGQERQETQYF | TGTGCCAGCAGTTTCGCCAGCTGGGGACAGGAACGCCAAGAGACCCAGTACTTC
- | - | TRBJ2-1 | TRBV7-8 | CASSLPGGEYNEQFF | TGTGCCAGCAGCTTACCCGGCGGGGAATACAATGAGCAGTTCTTC
TRBD2 | - | TRBJ2-3 | TRBV12-3/TRBV12-4 | CASIIGTSKSTDTQYF | TGTGCCAGCATCATTGGGACTAGCAAGAGCACAGATACGCAGTATTTT
- | - | TRBJ2-7 | TRBV6-5 | CASRGDIYEQYF | TGTGCCAGCAGGGGCGACATCTACGAGCAGTACTTC
TRBD1 | few | TRBJ1-5 | TRBV20-1 | CSAGGTGGPYSNQPQHF | TGCAGTGCTGGCGGGACAGGGGGCCCGTATAGCAATCAGCCCCAGCATTTT
TRBD1 | - | TRBJ1-2 | TRBV4-1 | CASSQAPGTGTNYGYTF | TGCGCCAGCAGCCAAGCCCCTGGGACAGGGACTAACTATGGCTACACCTTC
TRBD1 | - | TRBJ2-3 | TRBV15 | CATSAGQGSDTQYF | TGTGCCACCTCGGCGGGACAGGGGTCAGATACGCAGTATTTT
- | few | TRBJ2-3 | TRBV28 | CASSNRDSGTDTQYF | TGTGCCAGCAGCAATCGGGACTCTGGCACAGATACGCAGTATTTT
- | - | TRBJ2-3 | TRBV2 | CASSEADRYTDTQYF | TGTGCCAGCAGTGAAGCCGACAGGTACACAGATACGCAGTATTTT
- | - | TRBJ2-5 | TRBV7-2 | CASSPLSGTQYF | TGTGCCAGCAGCCCCCTCTCAGGGACCCAGTACTTC
- | - | TRBJ2-1 | TRBV4-2 | CASSQDRGENNEQFF | TGTGCCAGCAGCCAAGATCGTGGGGAAAACAATGAGCAGTTCTTC
- | few | TRBJ2-1 | TRBV20-1 | CSARGDWDNEQFF | TGCAGTGCTAGGGGGGACTGGGACAATGAGCAGTTCTTC
- | - | TRBJ2-5 | TRBV4-2 | CASSQPRPNLEGWIETQYF | TGTGCCAGCAGCCAACCGAGACCGAACTTGGAGGGGTGGATAGAGACCCAGTACTTC
- | - | TRBJ1-4 | TRBV7-9 | CASSSGSGRVLNEKLFF | TGTGCCAGCAGCTCAGGGTCCGGCAGAGTGCTTAATGAAAAACTGTTTTTT
TRBD1 | - | TRBJ2-2 | TRBV24-1 | CATSDSGGANTGELFF | TGTGCCACCAGTGATTCAGGGGGCGCGAACACCGGGGAGCTGTTTTTT
- | - | TRBJ2-3 | TRBV5-1 | CASSLETGREDTQYF | TGCGCCAGCAGCTTGGAGACAGGGAGGGAAGATACGCAGTATTTT
TRBD1 | few | TRBJ2-4 | TRBV4-2 | CASSPVGQDVNIQYF | TGTGCCAGCAGCCCGGTGGGACAGGATGTGAACATTCAGTACTTC
TRBD1 | - | TRBJ2-3 | TRBV10-3 | CAITGTGDTDTQYF | TGTGCCATCACAGGGACAGGGGACACAGATACGCAGTATTTT
- | - | TRBJ1-1 | TRBV6-6 | CASSNGQNTEAFF | TGTGCCAGCAGTAACGGACAGAACACTGAAGCTTTCTTT
- | few | TRBJ2-7 | TRBV20-1 | CSASRGLGYEQYF | TGCAGTGCTTCCCGGGGCCTAGGGTACGAGCAGTACTTC
- | once | TRBJ2-1 | TRBV7-4 | CASSLRGKGHEQFF | TGCGCCAGCAGTCTCAGGGGAAAGGGGCATGAGCAGTTCTTC
TRBD2 | - | TRBJ2-4 | TRBV7-8 | CASSLGRGLTKNIQYF | TGTGCCAGCAGCTTAGGGCGGGGACTAACCAAAAACATTCAGTACTTC
- | few | TRBJ2-4 | TRBV6-5 | CAATPRAKNIQYF | TGTGCCGCCACACCGAGGGCCAAAAACATTCAGTACTTC
- | few | TRBJ1-5 | TRBV4-3 | CASSQDLADNNQPQHF | TGCGCCAGCAGCCAAGATTTAGCAGACAACAATCAGCCCCAGCATTTT
- | - | TRBJ2-6 | TRBV6-2/TRBV6-3 | CASSYDVSSSGANVLTF | TGTGCCAGCAGTTACGATGTATCCAGCTCTGGGGCCAACGTCCTGACTTTC
TRBD2 | - | TRBJ2-1 | TRBV5-1 | CASSYYPSGGADEQFF | TGCGCCAGCAGCTATTATCCTAGCGGGGGGGCCGATGAGCAGTTCTTC
- | few | TRBJ2-7 | TRBV20-1 | CSARQEAYEQYF | TGCAGTGCTAGACAGGAAGCCTACGAGCAGTACTTC
TRBD1 | few | TRBJ1-1 | TRBV10-3 | CAIRPGTDESEAFF | TGTGCCATCAGGCCCGGGACAGATGAATCTGAAGCTTTCTTT
- | once | TRBJ1-2 | TRBV6-1 | CASSGDTEYYGYTF | TGTGCCAGCAGCGGGGACACTGAATACTATGGCTACACCTTC
- | few | TRBJ2-5 | TRBV27 | CASSFRGTFNRYF | TGTGCCAGCAGTTTTAGGGGGACATTCAATCGGTACTTC
- | - | TRBJ2-1 | TRBV5-6 | CASSFPTARNEQFF | TGTGCCAGCAGCTTTCCGACTGCTCGGAATGAGCAGTTCTTC
- | - | TRBJ2-3 | TRBV6-2/TRBV6-3 | CASSSRVRGVDTQYF | TGTGCCAGCAGCTCGCGGGTGAGGGGCGTGGATACGCAGTATTTT
TRBD2 | - | TRBJ2-1 | TRBV14 | CASSPLASGAYNEQFF | TGTGCCAGCAGCCCTCTGGCTAGCGGCGCCTACAATGAGCAGTTCTTC
- | few | TRBJ1-1 | TRBV7-9 | CASSLAGHKDTEAFF | TGTGCCAGCAGCTTAGCTGGACACAAGGACACTGAAGCTTTCTTT
TRBD1 | - | TRBJ2-7 | TRBV28 | CASSPLGPRQGVSYEQYF | TGTGCCAGCAGTCCCCTTGGGCCAAGACAGGGGGTCTCCTACGAGCAGTACTTC
TRBD1 | - | TRBJ1-4 | TRBV29-1 | CSVDRGPNEKLFF | TGCAGCGTGGACAGGGGGCCTAATGAAAAACTGTTTTTT
- | few | TRBJ2-1 | TRBV2 | CASSEGIGANEQFF | TGTGCCAGCAGTGAAGGCATAGGGGCGAATGAGCAGTTCTTC
TRBD2 | - | TRBJ2-3 | TRBV9 | CASSVALRGDPTDTQYF | TGTGCCAGCAGCGTAGCTTTGCGGGGGGACCCCACAGATACGCAGTATTTT
- | once | TRBJ2-1 | TRBV7-3 | CASSLTRQEDLFF | TGTGCCAGCAGCTTAACGAGACAGGAAGACCTGTTCTTC
TRBD1 | - | TRBJ1-2 | TRBV10-3 | CATGTASNYGYTF | TGTGCCACCGGGACAGCGTCTAACTATGGCTACACCTTC
- | - | TRBJ1-4 | TRBV27 | CASQRVPTTMNEKLFF | TGTGCCAGCCAGAGGGTTCCCACTACTATGAATGAAAAACTGTTTTTT
- | - | TRBJ2-7 | TRBV6-2/TRBV6-3 | CASAQGPYEQYF | TGTGCCAGCGCACAGGGACCCTACGAGCAGTACTTC
TRBD2 | - | TRBJ2-1 | TRBV2 | CASMVAGVDNEQFF | TGTGCCAGCATGGTAGCGGGGGTGGACAATGAGCAGTTCTTC
- | - | TRBJ2-7 | TRBV27 | CASSFRPLRGEQYF | TGTGCCAGCAGTTTCAGACCTCTCCGGGGCGAGCAGTACTTC
TRBD1 | - | TRBJ2-7 | TRBV10-3 | CAISTGTGNYEQYF | TGTGCCATCAGTACCGGGACAGGGAACTACGAGCAGTACTTC
- | - | TRBJ2-1 | TRBV27 | CASSLSRGSSYNEQFF | TGTGCCAGCAGTTTATCGCGCGGAAGCTCCTACAATGAGCAGTTCTTC
- | many | TRBJ2-7 | TRBV4-3 | CASSETEGAAYEQYF | TGCGCCAGCAGCGAGACCGAGGGTGCAGCCTACGAGCAGTACTTC
- | - | TRBJ2-7 | TRBV25-1 | CASSATGLYYEQYF | TGTGCCAGCAGTGCTACAGGCCTCTACTACGAGCAGTACTTC